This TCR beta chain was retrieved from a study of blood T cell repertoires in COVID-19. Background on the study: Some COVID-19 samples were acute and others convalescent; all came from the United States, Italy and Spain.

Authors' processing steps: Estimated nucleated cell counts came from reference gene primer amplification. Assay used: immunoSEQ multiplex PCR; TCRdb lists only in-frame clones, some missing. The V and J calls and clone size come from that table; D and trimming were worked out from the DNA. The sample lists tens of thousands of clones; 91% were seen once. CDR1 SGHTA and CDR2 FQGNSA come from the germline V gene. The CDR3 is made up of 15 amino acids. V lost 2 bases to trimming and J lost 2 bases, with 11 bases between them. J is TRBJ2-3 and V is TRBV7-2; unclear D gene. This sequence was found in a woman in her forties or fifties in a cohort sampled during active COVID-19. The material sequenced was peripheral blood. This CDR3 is CASSLSRGPTDTQYF. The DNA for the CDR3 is TGTGCCAGCAGCTTATCTCGTGGGCCCACAGATACGCAGTATTTT.